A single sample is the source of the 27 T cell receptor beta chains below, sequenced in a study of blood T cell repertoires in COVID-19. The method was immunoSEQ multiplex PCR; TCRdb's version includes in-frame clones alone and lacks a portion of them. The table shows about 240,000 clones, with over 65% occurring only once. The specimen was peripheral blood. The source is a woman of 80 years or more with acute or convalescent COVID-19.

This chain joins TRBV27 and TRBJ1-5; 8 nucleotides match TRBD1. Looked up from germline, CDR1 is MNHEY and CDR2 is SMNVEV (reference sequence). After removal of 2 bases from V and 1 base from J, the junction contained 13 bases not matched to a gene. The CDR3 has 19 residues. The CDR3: CASSLRGGRTGSSNQPQHF. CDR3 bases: TGTGCCAGCAGTTTAAGGGGGGGTCGGACAGGGTCAAGCAATCAGCCCCAGCATTTT.

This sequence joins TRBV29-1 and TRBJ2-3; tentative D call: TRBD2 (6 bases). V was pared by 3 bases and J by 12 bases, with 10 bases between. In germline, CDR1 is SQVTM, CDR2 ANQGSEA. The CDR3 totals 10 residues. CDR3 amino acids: CSVEEGNQYF. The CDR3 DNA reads TGCAGCGTTGAGGAGGGGAATCAGTATTTT.

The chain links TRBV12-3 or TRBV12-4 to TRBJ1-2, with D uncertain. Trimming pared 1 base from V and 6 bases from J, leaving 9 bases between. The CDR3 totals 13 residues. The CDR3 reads CASSLVTGHGYTF. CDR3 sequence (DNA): TGTGCCAGCAGTTTAGTGACGGGTCATGGCTACACCTTC.

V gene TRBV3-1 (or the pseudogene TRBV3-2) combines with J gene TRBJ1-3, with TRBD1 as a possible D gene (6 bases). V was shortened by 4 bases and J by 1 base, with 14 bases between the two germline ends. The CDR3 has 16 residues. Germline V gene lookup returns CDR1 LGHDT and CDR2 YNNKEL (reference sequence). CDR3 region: CASSRTAGTSGNTIYF. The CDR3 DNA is TGTGCCAGCAGCCGCACAGCCGGGACATCTGGAAACACCATATATTTT.

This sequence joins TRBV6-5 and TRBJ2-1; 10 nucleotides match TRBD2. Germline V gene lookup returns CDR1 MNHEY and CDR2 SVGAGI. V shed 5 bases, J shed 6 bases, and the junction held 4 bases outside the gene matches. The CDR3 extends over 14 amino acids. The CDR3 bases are TGTGCCAGCAGTCCAGCGGGGGGGCCCAATGAGCAGTTCTTC. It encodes CASSPAGGPNEQFF.

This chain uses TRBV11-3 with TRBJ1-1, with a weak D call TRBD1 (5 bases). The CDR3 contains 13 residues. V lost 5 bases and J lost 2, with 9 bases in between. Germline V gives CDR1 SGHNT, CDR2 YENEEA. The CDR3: CASSQGINTEAFF. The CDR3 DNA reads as TGTGCCAGCAGCCAGGGAATAAACACTGAAGCTTTCTTT.

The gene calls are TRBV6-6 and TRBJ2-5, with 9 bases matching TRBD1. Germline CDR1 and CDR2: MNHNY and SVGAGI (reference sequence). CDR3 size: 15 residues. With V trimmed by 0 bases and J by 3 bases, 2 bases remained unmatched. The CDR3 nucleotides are TGTGCCAGCAGTTACTCGGGGACAGGGAAAGAGACCCAGTACTTC. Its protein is CASSYSGTGKETQYF.

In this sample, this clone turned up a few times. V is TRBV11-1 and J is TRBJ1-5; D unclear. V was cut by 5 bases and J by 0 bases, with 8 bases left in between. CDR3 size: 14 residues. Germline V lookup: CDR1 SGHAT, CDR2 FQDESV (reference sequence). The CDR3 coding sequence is TGTGCCAGCAGCGCTATCGATAGCAATCAGCCCCAGCATTTT. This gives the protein CASSAIDSNQPQHF.

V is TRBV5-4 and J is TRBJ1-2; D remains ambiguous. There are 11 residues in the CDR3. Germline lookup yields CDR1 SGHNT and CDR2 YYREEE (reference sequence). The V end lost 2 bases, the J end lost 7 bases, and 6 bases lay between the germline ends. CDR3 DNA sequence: TGTGCCAGCAGCTTTAATAGTGGCTACACCTTC. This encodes CASSFNSGYTF.

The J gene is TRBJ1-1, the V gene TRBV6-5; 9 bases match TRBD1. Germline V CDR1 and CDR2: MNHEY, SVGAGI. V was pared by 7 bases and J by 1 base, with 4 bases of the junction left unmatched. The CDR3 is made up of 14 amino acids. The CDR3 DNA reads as TGTGCCAGCAATCCACAGGGGGCGAACACTGAAGCTTTCTTT. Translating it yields CASNPQGANTEAFF.

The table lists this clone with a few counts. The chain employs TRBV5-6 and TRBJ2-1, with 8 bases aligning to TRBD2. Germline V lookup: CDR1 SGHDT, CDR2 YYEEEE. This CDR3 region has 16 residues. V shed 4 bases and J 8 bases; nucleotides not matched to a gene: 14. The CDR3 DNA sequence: TGTGCCAGCAGCCGCTTGCGGGGGGCGCGAGGTGATGAGCAGTTCTTC. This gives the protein CASSRLRGARGDEQFF.

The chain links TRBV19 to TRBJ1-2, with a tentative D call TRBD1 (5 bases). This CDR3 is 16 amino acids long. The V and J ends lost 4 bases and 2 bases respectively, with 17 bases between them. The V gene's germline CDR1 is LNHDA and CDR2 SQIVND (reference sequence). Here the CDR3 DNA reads TGTGCCAGTAGTAGGGACTGGGTCGCAACGAACTATGGCTACACCTTC. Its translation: CASSRDWVATNYGYTF.

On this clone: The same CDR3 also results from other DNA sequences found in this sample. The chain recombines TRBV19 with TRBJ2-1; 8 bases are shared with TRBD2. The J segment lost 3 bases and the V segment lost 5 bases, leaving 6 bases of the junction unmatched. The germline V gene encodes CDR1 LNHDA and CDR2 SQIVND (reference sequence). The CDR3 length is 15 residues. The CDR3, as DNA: TGTGCCAGTAGTCGAGCGGGGGTAAGCTACAATGAGCAGTTCTTC. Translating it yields CASSRAGVSYNEQFF.

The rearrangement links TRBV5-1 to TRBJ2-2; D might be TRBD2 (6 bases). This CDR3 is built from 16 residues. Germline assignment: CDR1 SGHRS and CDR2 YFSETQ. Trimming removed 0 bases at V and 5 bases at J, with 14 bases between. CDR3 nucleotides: TGCGCCAGCAGCTTGGATATAGGGAGGTCGACCGGGGAGCTGTTTTTT. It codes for CASSLDIGRSTGELFF.

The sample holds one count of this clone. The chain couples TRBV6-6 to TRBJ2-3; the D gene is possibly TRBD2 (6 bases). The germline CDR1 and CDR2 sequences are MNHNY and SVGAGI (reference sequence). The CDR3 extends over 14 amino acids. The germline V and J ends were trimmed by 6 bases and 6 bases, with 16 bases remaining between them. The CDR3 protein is CASRHKDYWDTQYF. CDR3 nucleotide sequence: TGTGCCAGCAGGCATAAGGACTATTGGGATACGCAGTATTTT.

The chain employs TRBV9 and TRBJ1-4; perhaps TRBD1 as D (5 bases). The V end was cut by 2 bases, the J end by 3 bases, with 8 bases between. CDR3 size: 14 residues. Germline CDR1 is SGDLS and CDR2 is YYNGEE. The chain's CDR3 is CASSVGPANEKLFF. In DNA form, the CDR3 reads TGTGCCAGCAGCGTGGGGCCGGCTAATGAAAAACTGTTTTTT.

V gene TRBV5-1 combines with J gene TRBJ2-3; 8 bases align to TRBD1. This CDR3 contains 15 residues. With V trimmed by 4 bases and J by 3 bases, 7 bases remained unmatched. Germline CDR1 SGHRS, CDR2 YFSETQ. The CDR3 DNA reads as TGCGCCAGCAGCACCGGACAGGGTATTACAGATACGCAGTATTTT. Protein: CASSTGQGITDTQYF.

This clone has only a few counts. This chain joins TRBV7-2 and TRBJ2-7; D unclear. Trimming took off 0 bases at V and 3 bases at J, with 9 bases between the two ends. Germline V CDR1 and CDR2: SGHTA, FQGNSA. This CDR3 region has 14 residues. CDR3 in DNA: TGTGCCAGCAGCTTAGCGTACAGCAGCTACGAGCAGTACTTC. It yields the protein CASSLAYSSYEQYF.

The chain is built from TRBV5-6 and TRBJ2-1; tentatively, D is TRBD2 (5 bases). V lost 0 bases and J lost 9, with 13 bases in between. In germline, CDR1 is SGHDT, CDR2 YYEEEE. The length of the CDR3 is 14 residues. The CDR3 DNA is TGTGCCAGCAGCTTGGAAGGTAGCGAGGTTGAGCAGTTCTTC. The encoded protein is CASSLEGSEVEQFF.

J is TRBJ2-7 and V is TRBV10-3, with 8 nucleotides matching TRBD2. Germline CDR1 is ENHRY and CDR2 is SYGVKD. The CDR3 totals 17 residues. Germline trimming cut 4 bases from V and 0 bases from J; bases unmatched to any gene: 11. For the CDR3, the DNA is TGTGCCATCAGTGGAAATAATTATAGCGGGACCTCCTACGAGCAGTACTTC. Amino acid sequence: CAISGNNYSGTSYEQYF.

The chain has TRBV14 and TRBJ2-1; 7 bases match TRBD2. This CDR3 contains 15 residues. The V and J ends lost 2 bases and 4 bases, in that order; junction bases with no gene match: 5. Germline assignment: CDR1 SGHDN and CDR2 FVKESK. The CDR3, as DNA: TGTGCCAGCAGCCAATGGACTAGGGTATACAATGAGCAGTTCTTC. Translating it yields CASSQWTRVYNEQFF.

CDR3 sequence reads: CASSERTGRAGYTF. The CDR3 coding sequence is TGTGCCAGCAGTGAACGGACAGGGAGAGCTGGCTACACCTTC. The genes are TRBV2 and TRBJ1-2; 8 nucleotides align to TRBD1. Germline V gene sequence: CDR1 SNHLY, CDR2 FYNNEI. CDR3 length: 14 amino acids. The V gene end was trimmed by 2 bases and the J gene end by 7 bases; junction bases not matched to a gene: 6. Full variable domain (rest looked up from reference TRBV2 and TRBJ1-2): EPEVTQTPSHQVTQMGQEVILRCVPISNHLYFYWYRQILGQKVEFLVSFYNNEISEKSEIFDDQFSVERPDGSNFTLKIRSTKLEDSAMYFCASSERTGRAGYTFGSGTRLTVV.

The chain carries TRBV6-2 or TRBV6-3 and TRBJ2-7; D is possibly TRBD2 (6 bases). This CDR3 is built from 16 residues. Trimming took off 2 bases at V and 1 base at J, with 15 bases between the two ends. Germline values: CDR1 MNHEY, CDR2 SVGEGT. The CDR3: CASSYRWGEWSYEQYF. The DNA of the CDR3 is TGTGCCAGCAGTTACCGTTGGGGGGAGTGGTCCTACGAGCAGTACTTC.

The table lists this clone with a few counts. The CDR3 DNA is TGTGCCAGCTCACTGGGCAGGGACTATGGCTACACCTTC. Translating it yields CASSLGRDYGYTF. The gene calls are TRBV18 and TRBJ1-2; D possibly corresponds to TRBD1 (5 bases). Trimming removed 4 bases from V and 3 bases from J, with 9 bases in between. This CDR3 is built from 13 residues. CDR1 is KGHSH, CDR2 LQKENI, per germline.

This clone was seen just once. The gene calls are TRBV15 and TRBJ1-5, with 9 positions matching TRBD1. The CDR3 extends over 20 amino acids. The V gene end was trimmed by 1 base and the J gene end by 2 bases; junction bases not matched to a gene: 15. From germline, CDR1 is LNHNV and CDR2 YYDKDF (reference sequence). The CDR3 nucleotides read TGTGCCACCAGCAGAGGACTGAGGGCCGGGACAGGGATGGGCAATCAGCCCCAGCATTTT. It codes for CATSRGLRAGTGMGNQPQHF.

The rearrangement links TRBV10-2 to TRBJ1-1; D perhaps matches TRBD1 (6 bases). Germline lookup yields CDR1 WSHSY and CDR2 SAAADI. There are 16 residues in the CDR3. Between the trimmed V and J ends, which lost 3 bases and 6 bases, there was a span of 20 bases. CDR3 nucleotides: TGCGCCAGCAGTGACTTTGGGGCCAGGGGCTCCCCTGAAGCTTTCTTT. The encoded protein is CASSDFGARGSPEAFF.

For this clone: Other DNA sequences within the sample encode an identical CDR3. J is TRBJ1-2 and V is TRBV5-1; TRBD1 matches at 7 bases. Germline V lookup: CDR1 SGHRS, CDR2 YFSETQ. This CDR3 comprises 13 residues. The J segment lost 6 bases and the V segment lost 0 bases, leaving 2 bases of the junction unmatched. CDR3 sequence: CASSLGQGDGYTF. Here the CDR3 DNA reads TGCGCCAGCAGCTTGGGACAGGGTGATGGCTACACCTTC.